The rows below give T cell receptor beta chains drawn from one sample of a study of chemoradiotherapy in HPV16-positive cancers. The method was immunoSEQ multiplex PCR; TCRdb's version includes in-frame clones alone and lacks a portion of them. The repertoire holds about 8,400 clones, around 80% seen once, with 38% in the top ten. The sample was tumor tissue, taken from a patient who underwent chemoradiotherapy. These receptors all come from a human donor with HPV-associated anogenital cancer. Both conserved end residues are part of each CDR3. D genes are given only for firm matches. Not every row has a clone size; where given, it reads once, few, many or a size class.

D: TRBD2
size: .
V: TRBV5-4
J: TRBJ2-1
CDR3: CASSPRLAGVYNEQFF
DNA: TGTGCCAGCAGCCCGAGACTAGCGGGAGTGTACAATGAGCAGTTCTTC

D: .
size: .
V: TRBV18
J: TRBJ2-1
CDR3: CASSSEGGASYNEQFF
DNA: TGTGCCAGCTCATCAGAGGGGGGCGCCTCCTACAATGAGCAGTTCTTC

D: .
size: .
V: TRBV5-6
J: TRBJ1-6
CDR3: CASRDRGNSPLHF
DNA: TGTGCCAGCAGGGACCGGGGGAATTCACCCCTCCACTTT

D: TRBD2
size: .
V: TRBV7-3
J: TRBJ2-3
CDR3: CASSYGIAGEKDTQYF
DNA: TGTGCCAGCAGCTATGGGATAGCGGGAGAAAAAGATACGCAGTATTTT

D: .
size: .
V: TRBV4-1
J: TRBJ1-2
CDR3: CASSQALANGYTF
DNA: TGCGCCAGCAGCCAAGCTTTGGCAAATGGCTACACCTTC

D: .
size: .
V: TRBV9
J: TRBJ2-2
CDR3: CASSGVAGELFF
DNA: TGTGCCAGCAGCGGGGTCGCCGGGGAGCTGTTTTTT

D: .
size: .
V: TRBV2
J: TRBJ2-3
CDR3: CASSEWGEWGTDTQYF
DNA: TGTGCCAGCAGTGAGTGGGGAGAGTGGGGCACAGATACGCAGTATTTT

D: .
size: .
V: TRBV7-2
J: TRBJ1-2
CDR3: CASSLTQGSYGYTF
DNA: TGTGCCAGCAGCTTGACCCAGGGTTCCTATGGCTACACCTTC

D: TRBD2
size: .
V: TRBV5-6
J: TRBJ2-5
CDR3: CASSLWGLAELQETQYF
DNA: TGTGCCAGCAGCCTATGGGGACTAGCGGAACTCCAAGAGACCCAGTACTTC

D: TRBD1
size: few
V: TRBV19
J: TRBJ1-5
CDR3: CASKDGPGTGVGQPQHF
DNA: TGTGCCAGTAAGGACGGTCCCGGGACAGGGGTCGGGCAGCCCCAGCATTTT

D: .
size: .
V: TRBV11-3
J: TRBJ1-1
CDR3: CASSLESGWEGTGSNTEAFF
DNA: TGTGCCAGCAGCTTAGAGTCCGGCTGGGAGGGCACAGGCTCGAACACTGAAGCTTTCTTT

D: TRBD1
size: .
V: TRBV27
J: TRBJ1-2
CDR3: CASSPGTDYGYTF
DNA: TGTGCCAGCAGTCCTGGGACAGACTATGGCTACACCTTC

D: TRBD2
size: once
V: TRBV18
J: TRBJ2-5
CDR3: CASTPGGGEETQYF
DNA: TGTGCCAGCACCCCGGGCGGGGGGGAAGAGACCCAGTACTTC

D: TRBD2
size: .
V: TRBV28
J: TRBJ2-1
CDR3: CASSLGGRGRYFYNEQFF
DNA: TGTGCCAGCAGTTTGGGGGGGAGGGGCCGATATTTCTACAATGAGCAGTTCTTC

D: TRBD2
size: .
V: TRBV9
J: TRBJ2-2
CDR3: CASSETLTSGHTGELFF
DNA: TGTGCCAGCAGCGAGACCCTTACTAGCGGACACACCGGGGAGCTGTTTTTT

D: .
size: .
V: TRBV6-5
J: TRBJ1-2
CDR3: CASSYSRVGFYGYTF
DNA: TGTGCCAGCAGTTACTCGAGGGTGGGGTTCTATGGCTACACCTTC

D: .
size: .
V: TRBV2
J: TRBJ1-1
CDR3: CASRGLDWGTEAFF
DNA: TGTGCCAGCAGGGGGCTGGATTGGGGCACTGAAGCTTTCTTT

D: .
size: .
V: TRBV11-3
J: TRBJ1-1
CDR3: CASTLDGREGNTEAFF
DNA: TGTGCCAGCACCCTCGATGGGAGGGAGGGGAACACTGAAGCTTTCTTT

D: .
size: once
V: TRBV5-1
J: TRBJ2-1
CDR3: CASSSGEGVSSYNEQFF
DNA: TGCGCCAGCAGCTCGGGTGAGGGGGTGAGCTCCTACAATGAGCAGTTCTTC

D: .
size: .
V: TRBV5-8
J: TRBJ2-7
CDR3: CASILRERHEQYF
DNA: TGTGCCAGCATACTTCGGGAGAGACACGAGCAGTACTTC